A few counts support the clone carrying this TCR beta chain. Vbeta (60) and Jbeta (13) primers were used in the PCR. TCRdb keeps only in-frame clones here, not all; method: immunoSEQ multiplex PCR. Counted here are 150,000 to 200,000 clones, around 88% occurring once; the ten biggest clones make up about 2.1%. This sample was included in a study of cytomegalovirus exposure and HLA in healthy donors. The CDR3 sequence is 16 residues long. Trimming left V 4 bases short and J 3 bases short, with 18 bases between. CDR1 is MGHRA and CDR2 is YSYEKL in the germline V gene. The TCR originated in a woman aged 18-35 years in good health and CMV-seronegative. The chain uses TRBV4-1 and TRBJ1-1; D is ambiguous. What was sequenced was PBMCs. The CDR3 DNA sequence: TGCGCCAGCAGCCCGGTCAGAGGGCGAGGCGACACTGAAGCTTTCTTT. Translating it yields CASSPVRGRGDTEAFF.